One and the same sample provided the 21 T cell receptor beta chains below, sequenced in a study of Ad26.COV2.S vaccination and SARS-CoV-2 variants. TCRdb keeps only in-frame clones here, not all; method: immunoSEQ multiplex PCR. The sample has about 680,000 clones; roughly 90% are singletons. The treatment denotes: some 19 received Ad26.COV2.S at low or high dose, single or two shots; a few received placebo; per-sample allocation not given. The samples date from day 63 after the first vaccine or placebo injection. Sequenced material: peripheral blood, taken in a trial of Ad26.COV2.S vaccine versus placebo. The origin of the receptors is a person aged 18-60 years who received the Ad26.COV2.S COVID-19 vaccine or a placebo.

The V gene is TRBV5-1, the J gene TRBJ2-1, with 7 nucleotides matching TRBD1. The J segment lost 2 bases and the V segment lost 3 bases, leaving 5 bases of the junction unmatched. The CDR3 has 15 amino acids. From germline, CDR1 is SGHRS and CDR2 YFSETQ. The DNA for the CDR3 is TGCGCCAGCAGCTCCGACAGGGCACCCTACAATGAGCAGTTCTTC. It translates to CASSSDRAPYNEQFF.

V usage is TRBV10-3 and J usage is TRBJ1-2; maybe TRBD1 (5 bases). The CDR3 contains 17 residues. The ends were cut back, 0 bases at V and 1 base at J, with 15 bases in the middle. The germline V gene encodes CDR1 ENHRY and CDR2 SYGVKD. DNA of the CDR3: TGTGCCATCAGTGAGTCGGGGCAGGGACCCTTTAACTATGGCTACACCTTC. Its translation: CAISESGQGPFNYGYTF.

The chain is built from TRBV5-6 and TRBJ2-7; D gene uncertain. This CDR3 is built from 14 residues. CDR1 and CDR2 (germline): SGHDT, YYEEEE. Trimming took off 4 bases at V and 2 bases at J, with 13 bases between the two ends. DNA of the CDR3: TGTGCCAGCAGCCCCTTCCACCGGACCTACGAGCAGTACTTC. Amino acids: CASSPFHRTYEQYF.

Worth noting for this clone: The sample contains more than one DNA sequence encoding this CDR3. The CDR3 sequence is CASSLRSGNTIYF. The CDR3 nucleotides are TGTGCCAGCAGTTTGAGGTCTGGAAACACCATATATTTT. The chain couples TRBV12-3 or TRBV12-4 to TRBJ1-3; D remains unclear. V lost 3 bases and J 1 base, leaving 4 bases between the germline ends. The length of the CDR3 is 13 residues.

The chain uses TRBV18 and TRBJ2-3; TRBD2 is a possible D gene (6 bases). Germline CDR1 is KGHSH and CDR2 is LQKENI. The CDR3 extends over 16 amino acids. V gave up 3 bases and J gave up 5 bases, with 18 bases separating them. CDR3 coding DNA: TGTGCCAGCTCACCTTTCGGGCCTACGCGGGGAGATACGCAGTATTTT. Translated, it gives CASSPFGPTRGDTQYF.

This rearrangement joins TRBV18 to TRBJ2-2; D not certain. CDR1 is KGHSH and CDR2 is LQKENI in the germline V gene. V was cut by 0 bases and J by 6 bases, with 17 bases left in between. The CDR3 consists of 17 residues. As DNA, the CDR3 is TGTGCCAGCTCACCACCGGGCAGAGCCCCTCTGTCCGGGGAGCTGTTTTTT. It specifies CASSPPGRAPLSGELFF.

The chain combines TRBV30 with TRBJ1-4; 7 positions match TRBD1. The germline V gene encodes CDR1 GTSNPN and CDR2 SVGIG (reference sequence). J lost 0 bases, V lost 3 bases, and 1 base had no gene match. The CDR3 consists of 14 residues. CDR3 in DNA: TGTGCCTGGAGGGGGACAGCAACTAATGAAAAACTGTTTTTT. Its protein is CAWRGTATNEKLFF.

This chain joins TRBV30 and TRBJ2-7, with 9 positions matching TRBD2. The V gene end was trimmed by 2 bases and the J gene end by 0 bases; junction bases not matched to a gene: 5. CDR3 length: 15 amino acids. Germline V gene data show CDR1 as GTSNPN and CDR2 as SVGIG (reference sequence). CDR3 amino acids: CAWSPWTSVSYEQYF. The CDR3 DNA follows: TGTGCCTGGAGTCCATGGACTAGCGTCTCCTACGAGCAGTACTTC.

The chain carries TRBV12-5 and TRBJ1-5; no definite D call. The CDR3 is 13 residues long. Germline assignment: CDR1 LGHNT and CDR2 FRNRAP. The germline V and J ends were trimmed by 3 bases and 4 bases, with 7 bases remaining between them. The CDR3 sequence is CASGFWINQPQHF. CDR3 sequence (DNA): TGTGCTAGTGGTTTCTGGATTAATCAGCCCCAGCATTTT.

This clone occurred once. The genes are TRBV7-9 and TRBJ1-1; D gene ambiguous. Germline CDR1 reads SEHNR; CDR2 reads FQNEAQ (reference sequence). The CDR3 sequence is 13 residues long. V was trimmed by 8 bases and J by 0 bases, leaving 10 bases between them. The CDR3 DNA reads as TGTGCCAGCCTTTTGACGATGAACACTGAAGCTTTCTTT. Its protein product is CASLLTMNTEAFF.

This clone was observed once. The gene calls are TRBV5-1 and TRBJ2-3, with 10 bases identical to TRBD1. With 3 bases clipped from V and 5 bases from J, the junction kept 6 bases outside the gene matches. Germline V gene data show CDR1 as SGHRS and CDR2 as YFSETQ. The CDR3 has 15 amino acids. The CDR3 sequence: CASSYGTGEGDTQYF. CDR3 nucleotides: TGCGCCAGCAGCTACGGGACAGGGGAAGGAGATACGCAGTATTTT.

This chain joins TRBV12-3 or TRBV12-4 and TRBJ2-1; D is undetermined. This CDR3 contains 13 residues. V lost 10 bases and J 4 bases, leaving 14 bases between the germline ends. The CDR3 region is CATEGSTYNEQFF. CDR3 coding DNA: TGTGCCACCGAAGGTAGTACTTACAATGAGCAGTTCTTC.

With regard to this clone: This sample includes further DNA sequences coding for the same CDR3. CDR3 sequence: CASSLETEAFF. The CDR3 DNA is TGTGCCAGCAGCTTAGAGACTGAAGCTTTCTTT. The chain carries TRBV7-9 and TRBJ1-1; D is uncertain. V lost 1 base and J 5 bases, leaving 2 bases between the germline ends. In germline, CDR1 is SEHNR, CDR2 FQNEAQ (reference sequence). This CDR3 has 11 amino acids.

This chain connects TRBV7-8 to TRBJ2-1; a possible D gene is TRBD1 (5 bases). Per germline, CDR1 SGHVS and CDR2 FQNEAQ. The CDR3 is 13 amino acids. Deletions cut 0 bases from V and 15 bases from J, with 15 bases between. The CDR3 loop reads CASSLAGPGGSFF. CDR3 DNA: TGTGCCAGCAGCTTAGCGGGGCCCGGCGGTTCGTTCTTC.

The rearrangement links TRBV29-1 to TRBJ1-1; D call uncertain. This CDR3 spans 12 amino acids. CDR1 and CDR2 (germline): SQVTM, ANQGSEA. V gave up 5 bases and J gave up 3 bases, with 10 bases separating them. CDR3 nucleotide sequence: TGCAGCGTTTCGGAGAGTCACACTGAAGCTTTCTTT. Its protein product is CSVSESHTEAFF. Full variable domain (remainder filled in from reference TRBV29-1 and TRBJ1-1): SAVISQKPSRDICQRGTSLTIQCQVDSQVTMMFWYRQQPGQSLTLIATANQGSEATYESGFVIDKFPISRPNLTFSTLTVSNMSPEDSSIYLCSVSESHTEAFFGQGTRLTVV.

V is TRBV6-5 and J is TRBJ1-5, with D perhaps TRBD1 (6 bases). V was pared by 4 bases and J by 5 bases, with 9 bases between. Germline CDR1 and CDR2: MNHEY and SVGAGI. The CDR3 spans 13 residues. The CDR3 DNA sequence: TGTGCCAGCAGTTGGGGGCCGGATCAGCCCCAGCATTTT. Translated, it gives CASSWGPDQPQHF.

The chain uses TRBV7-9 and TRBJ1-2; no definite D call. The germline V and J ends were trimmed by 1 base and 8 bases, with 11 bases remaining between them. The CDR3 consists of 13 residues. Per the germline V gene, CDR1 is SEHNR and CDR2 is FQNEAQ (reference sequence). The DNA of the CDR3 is TGTGCCAGCAGCTTAGGGTCTATGCACGGCTACACCTTC. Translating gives CASSLGSMHGYTF.

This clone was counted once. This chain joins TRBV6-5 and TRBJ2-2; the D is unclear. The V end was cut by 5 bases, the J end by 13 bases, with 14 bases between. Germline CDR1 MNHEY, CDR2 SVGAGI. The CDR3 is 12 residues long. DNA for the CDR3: TGTGCCAGCAGTCCAGGCCTCCACGGGCTGTTTTTT. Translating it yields CASSPGLHGLFF.

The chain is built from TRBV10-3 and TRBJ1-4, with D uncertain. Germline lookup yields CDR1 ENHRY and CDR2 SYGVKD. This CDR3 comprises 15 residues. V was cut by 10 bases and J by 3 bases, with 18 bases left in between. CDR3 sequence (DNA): TGTGCCACCATGAAAAGTGACAACCCTAATGAAAAACTGTTTTTT. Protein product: CATMKSDNPNEKLFF.

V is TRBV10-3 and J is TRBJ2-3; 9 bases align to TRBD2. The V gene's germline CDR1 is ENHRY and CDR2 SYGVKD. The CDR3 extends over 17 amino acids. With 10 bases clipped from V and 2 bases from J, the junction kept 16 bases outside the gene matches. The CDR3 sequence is CASSGAGGSSATDTQYF. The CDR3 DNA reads TGTGCCAGCTCAGGTGCGGGAGGGTCCTCTGCCACAGATACGCAGTATTTT.

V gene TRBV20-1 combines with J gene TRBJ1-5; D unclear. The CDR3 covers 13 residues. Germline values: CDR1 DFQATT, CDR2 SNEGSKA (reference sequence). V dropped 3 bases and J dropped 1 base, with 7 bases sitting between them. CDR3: CSASVDSNQPQHF. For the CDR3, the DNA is TGCAGTGCTAGTGTGGACAGCAATCAGCCCCAGCATTTT.